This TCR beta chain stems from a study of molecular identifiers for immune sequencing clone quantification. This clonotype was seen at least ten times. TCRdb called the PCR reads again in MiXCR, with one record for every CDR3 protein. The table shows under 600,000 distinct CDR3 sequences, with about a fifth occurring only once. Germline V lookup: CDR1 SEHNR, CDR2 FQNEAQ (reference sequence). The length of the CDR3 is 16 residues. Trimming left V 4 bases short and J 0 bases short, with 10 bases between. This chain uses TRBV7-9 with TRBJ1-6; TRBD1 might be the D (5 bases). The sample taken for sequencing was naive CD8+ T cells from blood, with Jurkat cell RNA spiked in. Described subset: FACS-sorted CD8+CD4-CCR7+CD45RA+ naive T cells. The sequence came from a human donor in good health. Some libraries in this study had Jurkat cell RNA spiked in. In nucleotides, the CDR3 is TGTGCCAGCAGCTCGAGCGGGGGCTCCTATAATTCACCCCTCCACTTT. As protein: CASSSSGGSYNSPLHF.